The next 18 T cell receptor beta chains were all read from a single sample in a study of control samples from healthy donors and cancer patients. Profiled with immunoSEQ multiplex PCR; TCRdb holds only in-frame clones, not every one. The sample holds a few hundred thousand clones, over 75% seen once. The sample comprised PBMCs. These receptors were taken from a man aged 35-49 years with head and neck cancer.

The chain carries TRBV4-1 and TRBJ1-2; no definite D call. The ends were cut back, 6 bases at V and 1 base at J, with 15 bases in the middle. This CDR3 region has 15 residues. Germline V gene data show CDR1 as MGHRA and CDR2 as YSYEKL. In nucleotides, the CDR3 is TGCGCCAGCAGTCCGGGCCTCAGCATTAACTATGGCTACACCTTC. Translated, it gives CASSPGLSINYGYTF.

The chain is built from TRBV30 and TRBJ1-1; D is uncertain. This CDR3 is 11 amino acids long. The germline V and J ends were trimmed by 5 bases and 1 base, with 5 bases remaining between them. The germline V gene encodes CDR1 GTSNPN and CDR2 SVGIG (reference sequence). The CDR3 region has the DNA TGTGCCTGGGGTCAGAACACTGAAGCTTTCTTT. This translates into CAWGQNTEAFF.

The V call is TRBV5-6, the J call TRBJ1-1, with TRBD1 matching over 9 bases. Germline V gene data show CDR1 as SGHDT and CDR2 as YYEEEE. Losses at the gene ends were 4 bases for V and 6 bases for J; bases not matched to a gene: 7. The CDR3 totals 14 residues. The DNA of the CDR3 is TGTGCCAGCAGCCGGGGACAGGGCCTCGCTGAAGCTTTCTTT. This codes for CASSRGQGLAEAFF. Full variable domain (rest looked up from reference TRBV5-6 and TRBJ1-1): DAGVTQSPTHLIKTRGQQVTLRCSPKSGHDTVSWYQQALGQGPQFIFQYYEEEERQRGNFPDRFSGHQFPNYSSELNVNALLLGDSALYLCASSRGQGLAEAFFGQGTRLTVV.

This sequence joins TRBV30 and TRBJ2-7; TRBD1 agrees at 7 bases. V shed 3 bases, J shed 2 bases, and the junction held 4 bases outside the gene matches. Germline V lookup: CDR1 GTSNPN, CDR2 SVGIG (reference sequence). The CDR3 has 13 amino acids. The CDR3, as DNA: TGTGCCTGGAGCAGGGACAGCCCCTACGAGCAGTACTTC. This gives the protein CAWSRDSPYEQYF.

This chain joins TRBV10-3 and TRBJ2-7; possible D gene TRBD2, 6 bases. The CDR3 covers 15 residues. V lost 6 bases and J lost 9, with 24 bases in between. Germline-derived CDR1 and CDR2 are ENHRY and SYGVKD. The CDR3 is CAISGLGGSYEGQYF. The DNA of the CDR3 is TGTGCCATCAGCGGTTTGGGGGGAAGCTACGAAGGGCAGTACTTC.

The DNA for the CDR3 is TGTGCCAGCAGCGGAACCTTGGTCGGGGACACTGAAGCTTTCTTT. As protein: CASSGTLVGDTEAFF. This chain connects TRBV9 to TRBJ1-1; D uncertain. The CDR3 consists of 15 residues. Trimming removed 3 bases at V and 3 bases at J, with 15 bases between. Per the germline V gene, CDR1 is SGDLS and CDR2 is YYNGEE.

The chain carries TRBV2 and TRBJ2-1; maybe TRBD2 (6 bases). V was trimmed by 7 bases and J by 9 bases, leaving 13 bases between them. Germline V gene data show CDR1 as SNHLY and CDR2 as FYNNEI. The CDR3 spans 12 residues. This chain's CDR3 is CASMEGSGEQFF. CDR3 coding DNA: TGTGCCAGCATGGAGGGCTCTGGTGAGCAGTTCTTC.

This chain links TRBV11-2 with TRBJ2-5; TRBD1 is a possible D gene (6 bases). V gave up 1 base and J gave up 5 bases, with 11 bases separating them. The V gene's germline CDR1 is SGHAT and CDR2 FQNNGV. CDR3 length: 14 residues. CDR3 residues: CASSLGGGWETQYF. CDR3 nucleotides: TGTGCCAGCAGCTTAGGAGGGGGATGGGAGACCCAGTACTTC.

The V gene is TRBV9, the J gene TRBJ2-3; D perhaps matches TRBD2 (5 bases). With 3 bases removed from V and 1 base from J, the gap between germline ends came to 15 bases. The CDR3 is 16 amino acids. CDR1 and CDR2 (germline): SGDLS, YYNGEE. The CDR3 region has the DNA TGTGCCAGCAGCGCCTATGGGGAGACTGGCACAGATACGCAGTATTTT. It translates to CASSAYGETGTDTQYF.

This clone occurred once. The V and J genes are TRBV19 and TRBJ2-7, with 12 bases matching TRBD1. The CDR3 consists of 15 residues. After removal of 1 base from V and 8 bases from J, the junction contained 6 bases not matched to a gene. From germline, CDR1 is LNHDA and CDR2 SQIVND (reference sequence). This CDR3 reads CASSIGGQGATKQYF. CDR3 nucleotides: TGTGCCAGTAGTATAGGGGGACAGGGGGCCACCAAGCAGTACTTC.

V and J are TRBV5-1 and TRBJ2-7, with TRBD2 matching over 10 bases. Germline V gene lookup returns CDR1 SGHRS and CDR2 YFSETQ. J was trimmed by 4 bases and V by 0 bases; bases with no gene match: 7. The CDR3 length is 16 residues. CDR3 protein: CASSLALGLAEYEQYF. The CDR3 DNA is TGCGCCAGCAGCTTGGCCCTCGGACTAGCGGAATACGAGCAGTACTTC.

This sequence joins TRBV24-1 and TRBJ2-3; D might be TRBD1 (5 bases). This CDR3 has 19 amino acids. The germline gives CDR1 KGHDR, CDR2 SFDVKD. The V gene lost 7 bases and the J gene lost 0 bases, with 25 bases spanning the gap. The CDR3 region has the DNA TGTGCCACCAGCCCAGGGCCAACGAACACGTATTCTAGCACAGATACGCAGTATTTT. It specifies CATSPGPTNTYSSTDTQYF.

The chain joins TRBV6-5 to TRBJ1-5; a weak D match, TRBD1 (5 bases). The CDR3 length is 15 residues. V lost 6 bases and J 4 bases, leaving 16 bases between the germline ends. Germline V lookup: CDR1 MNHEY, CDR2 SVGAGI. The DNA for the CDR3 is TGTGCCAGCAGAGAGGCGGGGGGTAGTAATCAGCCCCAGCATTTT. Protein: CASREAGGSNQPQHF.

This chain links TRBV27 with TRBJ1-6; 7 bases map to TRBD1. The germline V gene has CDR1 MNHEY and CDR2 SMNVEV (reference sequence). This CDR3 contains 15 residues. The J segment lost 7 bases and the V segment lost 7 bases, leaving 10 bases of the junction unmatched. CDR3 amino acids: CASTVQGGLNSPLHF. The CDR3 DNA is TGTGCCAGCACCGTCCAGGGGGGCCTAAATTCACCCCTCCACTTT.

In nucleotides, the CDR3 is TGTGCCAGCAGCTTACAGGCCGACACTGAAGCTTTCTTT. Its protein is CASSLQADTEAFF. The gene calls are TRBV7-3 and TRBJ1-1; D not certain. The CDR3 has 13 amino acids. Germline V gene lookup returns CDR1 SGHTA and CDR2 FQGTGA. V lost 2 bases and J lost 3, with 7 bases in between.

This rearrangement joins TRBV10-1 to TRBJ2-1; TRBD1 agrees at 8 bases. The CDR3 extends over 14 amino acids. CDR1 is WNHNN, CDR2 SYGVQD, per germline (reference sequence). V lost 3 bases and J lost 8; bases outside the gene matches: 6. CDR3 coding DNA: TGCGCCAGCAGTGAAATCAGGGGGCGCGATGAGCAGTTCTTC. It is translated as CASSEIRGRDEQFF.

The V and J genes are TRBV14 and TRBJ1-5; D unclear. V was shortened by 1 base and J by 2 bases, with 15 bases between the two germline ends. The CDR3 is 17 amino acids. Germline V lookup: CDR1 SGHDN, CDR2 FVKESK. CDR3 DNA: TGTGCCAGCAGCCAAGGTAAAGGGAGGAAAGGCAATCAGCCCCAGCATTTT. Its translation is CASSQGKGRKGNQPQHF.

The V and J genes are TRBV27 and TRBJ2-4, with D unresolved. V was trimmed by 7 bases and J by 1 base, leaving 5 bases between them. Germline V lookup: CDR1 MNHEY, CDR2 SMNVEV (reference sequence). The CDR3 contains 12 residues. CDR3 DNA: TGTGCCAGCACCTCTGCCAAAAACATTCAGTACTTC. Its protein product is CASTSAKNIQYF.